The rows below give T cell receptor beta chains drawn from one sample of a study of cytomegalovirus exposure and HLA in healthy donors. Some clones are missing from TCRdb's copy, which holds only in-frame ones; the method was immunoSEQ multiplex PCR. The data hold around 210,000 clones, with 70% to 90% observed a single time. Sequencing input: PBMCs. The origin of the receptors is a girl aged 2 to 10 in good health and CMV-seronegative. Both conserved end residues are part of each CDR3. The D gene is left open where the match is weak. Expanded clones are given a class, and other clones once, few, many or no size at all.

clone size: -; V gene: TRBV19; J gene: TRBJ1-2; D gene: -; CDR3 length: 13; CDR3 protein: CASSIRRNFGYTF; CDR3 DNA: TGTGCCAGTAGTATCAGGAGGAATTTCGGCTACACCTTC
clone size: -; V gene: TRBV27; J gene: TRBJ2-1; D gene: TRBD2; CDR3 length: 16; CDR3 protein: CASSFLPGTRNNEQFF; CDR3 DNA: TGTGCCAGCAGTTTTCTCCCCGGGACTAGAAACAATGAGCAGTTCTTC
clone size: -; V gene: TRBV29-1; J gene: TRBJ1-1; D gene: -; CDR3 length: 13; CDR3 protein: CSVEGQGYTEAFF; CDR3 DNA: TGCAGCGTTGAAGGGCAGGGATACACTGAAGCTTTCTTT
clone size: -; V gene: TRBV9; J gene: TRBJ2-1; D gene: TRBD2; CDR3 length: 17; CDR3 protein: CASSVFPTAGGYNEQFF; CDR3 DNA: TGTGCCAGCAGCGTATTCCCCACAGCGGGGGGGTACAATGAGCAGTTCTTC
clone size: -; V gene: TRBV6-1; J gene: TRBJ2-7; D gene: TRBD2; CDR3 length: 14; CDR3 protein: CASRTSGHSYEQYF; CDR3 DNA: TGTGCCAGCAGGACTAGCGGGCACTCCTACGAGCAGTACTTC
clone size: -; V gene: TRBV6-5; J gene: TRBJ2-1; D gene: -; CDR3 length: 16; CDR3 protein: CASSYEGVLSYNEQFF; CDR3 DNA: TGTGCCAGCAGTTACGAAGGAGTACTGTCCTACAATGAGCAGTTCTTC
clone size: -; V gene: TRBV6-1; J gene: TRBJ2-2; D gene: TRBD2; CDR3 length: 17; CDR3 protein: CASSGRLPGRTSGELFF; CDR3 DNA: TGTGCCAGCAGTGGTCGATTACCGGGACGGACTAGTGGGGAGCTGTTTTTT
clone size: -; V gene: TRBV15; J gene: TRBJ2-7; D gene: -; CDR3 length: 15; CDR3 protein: CATSRDQGHSYEQYF; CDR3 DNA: TGTGCCACCAGCAGAGATCAGGGTCACTCCTACGAGCAGTACTTC
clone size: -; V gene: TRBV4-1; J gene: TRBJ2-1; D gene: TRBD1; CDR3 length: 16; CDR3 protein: CASSQIRDRGHNEQFF; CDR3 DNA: TGCGCCAGCAGCCAAATCCGGGACAGGGGGCACAATGAGCAGTTCTTC
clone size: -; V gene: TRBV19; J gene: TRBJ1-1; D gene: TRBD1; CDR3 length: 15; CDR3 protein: CASSPQTGIRAEAFF; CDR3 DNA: TGTGCCAGTAGTCCGCAGACAGGGATTAGGGCTGAAGCTTTCTTT
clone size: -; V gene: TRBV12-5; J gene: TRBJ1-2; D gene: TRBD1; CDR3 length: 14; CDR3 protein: CASARTGGVYGYTF; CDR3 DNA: TGTGCTAGTGCCCGGACAGGGGGCGTCTATGGCTACACCTTC
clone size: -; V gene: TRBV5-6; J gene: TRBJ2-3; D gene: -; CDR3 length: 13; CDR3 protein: CVSSRGYSDTQYF; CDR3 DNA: TGTGTCAGCAGTCGAGGTTATTCAGATACGCAGTATTTT
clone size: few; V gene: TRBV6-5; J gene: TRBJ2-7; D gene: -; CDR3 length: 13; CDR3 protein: CASSYGGHYEQYF; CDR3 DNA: TGTGCCAGCAGTTACGGGGGACACTACGAGCAGTACTTC
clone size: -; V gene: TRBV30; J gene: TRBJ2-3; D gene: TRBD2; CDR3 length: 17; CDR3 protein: CAWSVGLYSGSTDTQYF; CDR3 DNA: TGTGCCTGGAGTGTAGGTCTATATAGCGGGAGCACAGATACGCAGTATTTT
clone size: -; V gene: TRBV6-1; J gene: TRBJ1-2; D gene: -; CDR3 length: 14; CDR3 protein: CASSEAGGGYGYTF; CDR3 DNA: TGTGCCAGCAGTGAAGCGGGGGGGGGTTATGGCTACACCTTC
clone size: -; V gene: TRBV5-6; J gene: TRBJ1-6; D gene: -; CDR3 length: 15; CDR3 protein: CASTSLTGGEKPLHF; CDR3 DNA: TGTGCCAGCACCTCCTTAACAGGAGGGGAGAAACCCCTCCACTTT
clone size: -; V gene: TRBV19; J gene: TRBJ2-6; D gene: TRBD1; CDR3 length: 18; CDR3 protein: CASSILGQAYSGANVLTF; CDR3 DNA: TGTGCCAGTAGTATCTTGGGACAGGCATACTCTGGGGCCAACGTCCTGACTTTC
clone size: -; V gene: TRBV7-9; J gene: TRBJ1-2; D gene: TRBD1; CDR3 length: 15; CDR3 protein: CAAVEGTGSNYGYTF; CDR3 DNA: TGTGCCGCGGTAGAGGGGACAGGGAGTAACTATGGCTACACCTTC
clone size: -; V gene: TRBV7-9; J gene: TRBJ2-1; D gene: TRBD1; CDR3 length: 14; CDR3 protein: CATPGQGVYNEQFF; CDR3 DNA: TGTGCCACCCCGGGACAGGGCGTCTACAATGAGCAGTTCTTC
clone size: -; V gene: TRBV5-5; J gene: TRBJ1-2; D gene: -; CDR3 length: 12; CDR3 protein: CASSSTGFGYTF; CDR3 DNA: TGTGCCAGCAGCTCCACAGGGTTCGGCTACACCTTC
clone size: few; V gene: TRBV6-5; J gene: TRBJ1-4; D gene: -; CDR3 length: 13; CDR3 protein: CASSYGRGEKLFF; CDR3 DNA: TGTGCCAGCAGTTACGGTAGGGGTGAAAAACTGTTTTTT
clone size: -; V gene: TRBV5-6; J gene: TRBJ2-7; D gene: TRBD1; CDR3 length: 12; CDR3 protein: CASSLQGYEQYF; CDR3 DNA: TGTGCCAGCAGCTTACAGGGGTACGAGCAGTACTTC
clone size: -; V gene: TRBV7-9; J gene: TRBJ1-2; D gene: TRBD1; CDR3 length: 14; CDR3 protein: CASSTRTGHDGYTF; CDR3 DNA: TGTGCCAGCAGCACCCGGACAGGGCACGATGGCTACACCTTC
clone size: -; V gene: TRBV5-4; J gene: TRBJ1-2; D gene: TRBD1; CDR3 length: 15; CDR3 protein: CASSATGTGDYGYTF; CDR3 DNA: TGTGCCAGCAGCGCCACGGGGACAGGTGACTATGGCTACACCTTC
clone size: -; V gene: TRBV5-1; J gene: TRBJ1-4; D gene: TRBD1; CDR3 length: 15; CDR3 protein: CASSSMTGPNEKLFF; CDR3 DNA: TGCGCCAGCAGCTCGATGACAGGGCCAAATGAAAAACTGTTTTTT
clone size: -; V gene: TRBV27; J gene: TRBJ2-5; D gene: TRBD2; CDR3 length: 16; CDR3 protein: CASSSGGAVLMKTQYF; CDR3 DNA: TGTGCCAGCAGTTCCGGGGGGGCCGTTCTTATGAAGACCCAGTACTTC
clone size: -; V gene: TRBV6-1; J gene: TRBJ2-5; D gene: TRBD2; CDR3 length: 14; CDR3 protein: CASTKGTSPETQYF; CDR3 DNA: TGTGCCAGCACTAAGGGGACTAGCCCAGAGACCCAGTACTTC
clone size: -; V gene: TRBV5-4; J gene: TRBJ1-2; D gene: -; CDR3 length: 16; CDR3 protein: CASSSAGGVPAYGYAF; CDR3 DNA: TGTGCCAGCAGCTCGGCGGGGGGGGTCCCCGCCTATGGCTACGCCTTC
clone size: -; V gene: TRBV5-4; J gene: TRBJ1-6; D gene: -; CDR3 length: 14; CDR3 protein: CASSLWSGKSPLHF; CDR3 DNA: TGTGCCAGCAGCTTGTGGAGTGGAAAGTCACCCCTCCACTTT
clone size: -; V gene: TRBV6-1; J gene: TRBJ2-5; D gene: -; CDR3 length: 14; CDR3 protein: CASTKRQVQETQYF; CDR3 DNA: TGTGCCAGTACCAAAAGACAGGTACAAGAGACCCAGTACTTC
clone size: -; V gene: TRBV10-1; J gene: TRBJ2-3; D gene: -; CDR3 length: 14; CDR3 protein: CASSEFGSTDTQYF; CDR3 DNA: TGCGCCAGCAGTGAGTTCGGGAGCACAGATACGCAGTATTTT
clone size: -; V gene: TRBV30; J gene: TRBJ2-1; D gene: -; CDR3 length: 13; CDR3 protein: CAWEVVPRNEQFF; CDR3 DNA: TGTGCCTGGGAGGTAGTACCCCGGAATGAGCAGTTCTTC
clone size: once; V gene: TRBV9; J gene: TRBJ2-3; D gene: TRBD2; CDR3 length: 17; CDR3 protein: CASSERAGGLSTDTQYF; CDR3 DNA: TGTGCCAGCAGCGAAAGGGCGGGGGGCCTCAGCACAGATACGCAGTATTTT
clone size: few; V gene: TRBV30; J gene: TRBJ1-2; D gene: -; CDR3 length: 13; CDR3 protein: CAWSGREDYGYTF; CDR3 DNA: TGTGCCTGGAGTGGCAGGGAGGACTATGGCTACACCTTC
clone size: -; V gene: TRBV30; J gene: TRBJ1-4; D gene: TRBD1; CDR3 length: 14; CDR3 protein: CAWSPGQGVEKLFF; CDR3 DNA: TGTGCCTGGAGTCCGGGACAGGGGGTTGAAAAACTGTTTTTT
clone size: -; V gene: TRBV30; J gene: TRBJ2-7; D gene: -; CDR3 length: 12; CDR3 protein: CAGQGISYEQYF; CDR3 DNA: TGTGCCGGCCAGGGGATCTCCTACGAGCAGTACTTC
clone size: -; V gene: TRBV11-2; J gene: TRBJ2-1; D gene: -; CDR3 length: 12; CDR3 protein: CASSSLGDEQFF; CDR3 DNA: TGTGCCAGCAGCTCGCTAGGCGATGAGCAGTTCTTC
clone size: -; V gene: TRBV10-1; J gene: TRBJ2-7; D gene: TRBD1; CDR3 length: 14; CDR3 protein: CASRRSGQGYEQYF; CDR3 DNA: TGCGCCAGCAGAAGATCGGGACAGGGTTACGAGCAGTACTTC
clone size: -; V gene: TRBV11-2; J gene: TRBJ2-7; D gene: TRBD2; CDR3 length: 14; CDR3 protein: CASSRTSGSYEQYF; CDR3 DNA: TGTGCCAGCAGCCGTACTAGCGGCTCCTACGAGCAGTACTTC
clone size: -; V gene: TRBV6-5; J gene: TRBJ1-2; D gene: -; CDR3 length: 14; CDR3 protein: CASSTARAGYGYTF; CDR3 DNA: TGTGCCAGCAGCACCGCCAGGGCAGGCTATGGCTACACCTTC
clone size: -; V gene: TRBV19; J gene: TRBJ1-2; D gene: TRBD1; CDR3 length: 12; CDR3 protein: CASRDSSYGYTF; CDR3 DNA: TGTGCCAGTCGGGACAGCAGCTATGGCTACACCTTC